This T cell receptor beta chain emerged from a study of healthy donors' naive CD4 and CD8 T cells. About the study: Three donor age groups were sampled: 20-25, 40-50 and 60-70 years; half female. Findings and limits, study-wide: A reported CD4+/CD8+ bias affected most V and J genes in naive cells. Positive CDR3 charge linked to CD4+ cells, negative to CD8+ cells.

A linear amplification protocol produced the TCR libraries from 500 ng of total RNA. TCRdb fed the reads into MiXCR, producing one record per CDR3 protein. The sample consists of around 200,000 distinct CDR3 sequences, around three quarters of them appearing once. This clonotype appeared a single time. Its antigen is unidentified. Germline assignment: CDR1 SQVTM and CDR2 ANQGSEA. The CDR3 extends over 15 amino acids. The junction had 4 bases not matched to a gene; V was cut back by 3 bases and J by 5 bases. Sequenced: naive CD4+ and CD8+ T cells sorted from blood, pooled from several donors. This receptor was taken from a pool of human donors in good health; the sample pools cells from several healthy donors. V gene TRBV29-1 combines with J gene TRBJ2-2; TRBD1 matches 12 bases. CDR3 nucleotide sequence: TGCAGCGTTGACGTGGGACAGGGGGCGACCGGGGAGCTGTTTTTT. This encodes CSVDVGQGATGELFF.